The 27 T cell receptor beta chains given below trace back to one sample, sequenced in a study of identical twins. TCRdb re-derived calls from the 5' RACE reads in MiXCR, one entry per CDR3 protein. The profile shows some 790,000 distinct CDR3 sequences, 15% to 20% of them singletons. The same data also contributed to another study, on T cells expressing NK-cell markers.

The material sequenced was PBMCs. The receptors were gathered from a woman under 30 in good health.

This clonotype was counted only a few times. V is TRBV2 and J is TRBJ2-7, with 7 bases lining up with TRBD2. This CDR3 has 14 residues. Looked up from germline, CDR1 is SNHLY and CDR2 is FYNNEI. V lost 3 bases and J lost 6; bases outside the gene matches: 8. In DNA, the CDR3 is TGTGCCAGCAGTGAGCGGGGGACCTCGGTCGAGCAGTACTTC. The encoded protein is CASSERGTSVEQYF. The whole variable domain, filled in from reference TRBV2 and TRBJ2-7, reads EPEVTQTPSHQVTQMGQEVILRCVPISNHLYFYWYRQILGQKVEFLVSFYNNEISEKSEIFDDQFSVERPDGSNFTLKIRSTKLEDSAMYFCASSERGTSVEQYFGPGTRLTVT.

This clonotype was picked up a small number of times. The V call is TRBV20-1, the J call TRBJ2-7, with 7 bases identical to TRBD1. CDR3 size: 12 residues. Trimming cost V 6 bases and J 3 bases; bases outside gene matches: 5. In germline, CDR1 is DFQATT, CDR2 SNEGSKA (reference sequence). CDR3 sequence (DNA): TGCAGTGCGAGGGACAGTGTCTACGAGCAGTACTTC. Translation gives CSARDSVYEQYF.

The CDR3 sequence is CSVHRGMGDTEAFF. As DNA, the CDR3 is TGCAGCGTTCACAGGGGGATGGGGGACACTGAAGCTTTCTTT. V gene TRBV29-1 combines with J gene TRBJ1-1; 8 bases map to TRBD1. CDR1 and CDR2 (germline): SQVTM, ANQGSEA. Trimming removed 5 bases from V and 3 bases from J; junction bases left unmatched: 8. This CDR3 region has 14 residues. Combining the CDR3 with reference TRBV29-1 and TRBJ1-1 gives the whole variable domain SAVISQKPSRDICQRGTSLTIQCQVDSQVTMMFWYRQQPGQSLTLIATANQGSEATYESGFVIDKFPISRPNLTFSTLTVSNMSPEDSSIYLCSVHRGMGDTEAFFGQGTRLTVV.

The chain carries TRBV11-3 and TRBJ2-1; 8 bases agree with TRBD1. Germline values: CDR1 SGHNT, CDR2 YENEEA. The ends lost 5 bases at V and 0 bases at J; junction bases unmatched: 6. This CDR3 spans 16 amino acids. This CDR3 reads CASSARQGSSYNEQFF. CDR3 sequence (DNA): TGTGCCAGCAGCGCACGACAGGGGAGCTCCTACAATGAGCAGTTCTTC.

The chain is built from TRBV12-3 or TRBV12-4 and TRBJ2-1, with D perhaps given as TRBD1 or TRBD2 (5 bases each). V lost 7 bases and J 0 bases, leaving 13 bases between the germline ends. The length of the CDR3 is 15 residues. The CDR3 spells CASKRDGSSYNEQFF. CDR3 DNA sequence: TGTGCCAGCAAAAGGGACGGGTCCTCCTACAATGAGCAGTTCTTC.

This clonotype has a handful of counts. The chain links TRBV7-2 to TRBJ2-5, with 8 positions matching TRBD1. After removal of 5 bases from V and 5 bases from J, the junction contained 4 bases not matched to a gene. The CDR3 contains 13 residues. CDR1 is SGHTA, CDR2 FQGNSA, per germline. For the CDR3, the DNA is TGTGCCAGCAGCCTGAACAGGGGGGAGACCCAGTACTTC. Translating it yields CASSLNRGETQYF.

The table lists this clonotype with a few counts. This chain joins TRBV20-1 and TRBJ2-5; possibly TRBD2 for D (7 bases). The CDR3 is 14 amino acids. The V and J ends lost 0 bases and 2 bases respectively, with 10 bases between them. The germline gives CDR1 DFQATT, CDR2 SNEGSKA (reference sequence). The CDR3 DNA follows: TGCAGTGCTAGAGAGGGAGGGGGGCAAGAGACCCAGTACTTC. This gives the protein CSAREGGGQETQYF.

The CDR3 DNA sequence: TGTGCCAGCAGCCCCTCGGGCGATACGGGAGGCTACACCTTC. It is translated as CASSPSGDTGGYTF. The chain carries TRBV12-3 or TRBV12-4 and TRBJ1-2; no firm D call. Between the trimmed V and J ends, which lost 6 bases and 8 bases, there was a span of 19 bases. The CDR3 is 14 amino acids.

DNA for the CDR3: TGTGCCAGCAGCGTAGAAGCGGGGGGGAGCAATGAGCAGTTCTTC. Protein product: CASSVEAGGSNEQFF. The V and J genes are TRBV9 and TRBJ2-1; 10 bases match TRBD2. From germline, CDR1 is SGDLS and CDR2 YYNGEE. J lost 6 bases, V lost 0 bases, and 3 bases had no gene match. The length of the CDR3 is 15 residues.

This sequence joins TRBV11-2 and TRBJ2-1; D is possibly TRBD2 (6 bases). This CDR3 has 15 residues. Trimming removed 2 bases from V and 9 bases from J, with 17 bases in between. CDR1 and CDR2 (germline): SGHAT, FQNNGV. DNA of the CDR3: TGTGCCAGCAGCTTATTGATGGGGGGTGGTGGTGAGCAGTTCTTC. Its translation is CASSLLMGGGGEQFF.

This clonotype has just a few counts. The V call is TRBV10-3, the J call TRBJ2-3; D possibly uses TRBD1 or TRBD2 (5 bases each). The length of the CDR3 is 14 residues. V lost 10 bases to trimming and J lost 2 bases, with 16 bases between them. CDR1 is ENHRY and CDR2 is SYGVKD in the germline V gene. The CDR3 sequence: CATGRRDSTDTQYF. DNA of the CDR3: TGTGCCACGGGGCGCCGCGACTCCACAGATACGCAGTATTTT.

The chain is built from TRBV7-3 and TRBJ2-1, with 10 bases matching TRBD2. Germline trimming cut 1 base from V and 5 bases from J; bases unmatched to any gene: 2. Per the germline V gene, CDR1 is SGHTA and CDR2 is FQGTGA. This CDR3 is 15 amino acids long. The CDR3 loop reads CASSLRGTSDNEQFF. In nucleotides, the CDR3 is TGTGCCAGCAGCTTAAGAGGGACTAGCGACAATGAGCAGTTCTTC.

This clonotype was picked up a small number of times. This sequence joins TRBV4-3 and TRBJ2-7; perhaps TRBD1 as D (6 bases). The CDR3 runs 13 residues. The V end was cut by 0 bases, the J end by 10 bases, with 13 bases between. Looked up from germline, CDR1 is LGHNA and CDR2 is YSLEER. In nucleotides, the CDR3 is TGCGCCAGCAGCCAAGAAGATAGGGGGAAACAGTACTTC. This codes for CASSQEDRGKQYF.

This chain connects TRBV6-5 to TRBJ2-7; the D gene is possibly TRBD2 (7 bases). Germline loops: CDR1 MNHEY, CDR2 SVGAGI. V lost 4 bases, J lost 7 bases, and 14 bases lay in between. This CDR3 comprises 13 residues. CDR3: CASSSPRGGEQYF. CDR3 coding DNA: TGTGCCAGCAGTTCCCCCAGGGGAGGGGAGCAGTACTTC.

Ten or more counts support this clonotype. J is TRBJ2-1 and V is TRBV5-1; TRBD2 aligns across 7 bases. CDR1 is SGHRS and CDR2 is YFSETQ in the germline V gene. The CDR3 sequence is 15 residues long. Germline trimming cut 7 bases from V and 4 bases from J; bases unmatched to any gene: 11. The CDR3 DNA sequence: TGCGCCAGCGCCCTAGCGGACCTCATTTACAATGAGCAGTTCTTC. This translates into CASALADLIYNEQFF.

This clonotype was picked up a small number of times. The V gene is TRBV4-3, the J gene TRBJ2-3; D call uncertain. The CDR3 is 15 amino acids. Trimming removed 4 bases from V and 2 bases from J, with 13 bases in between. CDR1 and CDR2 (germline): LGHNA, YSLEER. The CDR3 region has the DNA TGCGCCAGCAGCCCCCAAGGGCGGCCCACAGATACGCAGTATTTT. It translates to CASSPQGRPTDTQYF.

V gene TRBV12-3 or TRBV12-4 combines with J gene TRBJ2-2, with TRBD1 matching over 7 bases. The V gene end was trimmed by 5 bases and the J gene end by 9 bases; junction bases not matched to a gene: 3. The CDR3 length is 12 residues. The CDR3 DNA reads as TGTGCCAGCAGTACAGGGGTGCGGGAGCTGTTTTTT. Amino acids: CASSTGVRELFF.

In its sample, this clonotype was seen a few times. The genes are TRBV2 and TRBJ1-6; D is uncertain. CDR3 length: 11 amino acids. Germline V gene lookup returns CDR1 SNHLY and CDR2 FYNNEI. Trimming took off 6 bases at V and 8 bases at J, with 5 bases between the two ends. CDR3 in DNA: TGTGCCAGCAGGCAGGATTCACCCCTCCACTTT. This sequence encodes CASRQDSPLHF.

The rearrangement links TRBV6-2 or TRBV6-3 to TRBJ2-1, with 9 bases lining up with TRBD2. There are 18 residues in the CDR3. V shed 7 bases, J shed 6 bases, and the junction held 19 bases outside the gene matches. Germline V gene sequence: CDR1 MNHEY, CDR2 SVGEGT. The CDR3 loop reads CASTPKKREAPKRNEQFF. The CDR3 nucleotides are TGTGCCAGCACCCCGAAAAAGCGGGAGGCGCCCAAGCGCAATGAGCAGTTCTTC.

This clonotype was seen a few times. The V and J genes are TRBV3-1 and TRBJ1-1; D may be TRBD1 (5 bases). Germline CDR1 and CDR2: LGHDT and YNNKEL (reference sequence). This CDR3 is built from 13 residues. Trimming left V 3 bases short and J 2 bases short, with 7 bases between. In nucleotides, the CDR3 is TGTGCCAGCAGCCACAGGGATAACACTGAAGCTTTCTTT. As protein: CASSHRDNTEAFF.

The CDR3 sequence is CASSEALRKTQYF. The CDR3 nucleotides read TGTGCCAGCAGTGAAGCGCTTCGGAAGACCCAGTACTTC. The chain is built from TRBV2 and TRBJ2-5; no clear D. The V gene's germline CDR1 is SNHLY and CDR2 FYNNEI. V dropped 0 bases and J dropped 6 bases, with 8 bases sitting between them. The CDR3 is made up of 13 amino acids. Complete variable domain (other parts from reference TRBV2 and TRBJ2-5): EPEVTQTPSHQVTQMGQEVILRCVPISNHLYFYWYRQILGQKVEFLVSFYNNEISEKSEIFDDQFSVERPDGSNFTLKIRSTKLEDSAMYFCASSEALRKTQYFGPGTRLLVL.

This sequence joins TRBV10-3 and TRBJ1-5, with D unclear. Trimming removed 3 bases from V and 5 bases from J, with 11 bases in between. The CDR3 contains 14 residues. The germline V gene encodes CDR1 ENHRY and CDR2 SYGVKD. Here the CDR3 reads CAISDLVNDQPQHF. In DNA form, the CDR3 reads TGTGCCATCAGTGACCTCGTTAACGATCAGCCCCAGCATTTT.

This clonotype was seen a few times. The chain is built from TRBV12-3 or TRBV12-4 and TRBJ2-7; 10 nucleotides match TRBD1. The CDR3 spans 16 residues. Losses at the gene ends were 1 base for V and 6 bases for J; bases not matched to a gene: 9. CDR3 DNA: TGTGCCAGCAGTTTAGTGAGTGGACAGGGGGGTCGCGAGCAGTACTTC. Translating gives CASSLVSGQGGREQYF.

This clonotype was seen a few times. The chain employs TRBV27 and TRBJ1-2; D is unresolved. Germline CDR1 is MNHEY and CDR2 is SMNVEV (reference sequence). There are 13 residues in the CDR3. Trimming took off 3 bases at V and 2 bases at J, with 7 bases between the two ends. The chain's CDR3 is CASSFRENYGYTF. CDR3 sequence (DNA): TGTGCCAGCAGTTTTAGGGAAAACTATGGCTACACCTTC.

The chain joins TRBV27 to TRBJ2-7; D remains unclear. This CDR3 contains 16 residues. Germline CDR1 reads MNHEY; CDR2 reads SMNVEV (reference sequence). The V end was cut by 2 bases, the J end by 0 bases, with 14 bases between. This CDR3 is CASSLHGLRSSYEQYF. DNA of the CDR3: TGTGCCAGCAGTTTACATGGCCTGCGAAGCTCCTACGAGCAGTACTTC.

This clonotype was observed a handful of times. The rearrangement links TRBV7-2 to TRBJ2-1; no firm D call. Germline V gives CDR1 SGHTA, CDR2 FQGNSA. The CDR3 length is 12 residues. The V gene lost 2 bases and the J gene lost 8 bases, with 7 bases spanning the gap. The CDR3 region is CASSLFSHEQFF. The CDR3 coding sequence is TGTGCCAGCAGCTTATTCAGCCATGAGCAGTTCTTC.

V gene TRBV5-1 combines with J gene TRBJ2-1; TRBD2 matches at 10 bases. J was trimmed by 7 bases and V by 3 bases; bases with no gene match: 7. CDR1 and CDR2 (germline): SGHRS, YFSETQ. CDR3 length: 15 amino acids. The DNA of the CDR3 is TGCGCCAGCAGCTATCTAGCGGGGGTTGAGAATGAGCAGTTCTTC. Protein sequence: CASSYLAGVENEQFF.